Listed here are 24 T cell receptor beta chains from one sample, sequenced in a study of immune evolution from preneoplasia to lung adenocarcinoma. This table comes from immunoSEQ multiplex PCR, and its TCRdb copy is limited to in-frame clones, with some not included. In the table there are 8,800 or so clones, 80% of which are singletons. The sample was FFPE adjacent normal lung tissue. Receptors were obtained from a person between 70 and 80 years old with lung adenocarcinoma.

CDR3 sequence: CASSLRLAGLYNEQFF. CDR3 bases: TGTGCCAGCAGCCTTCGACTAGCGGGGCTTTACAATGAGCAGTTCTTC. The rearrangement links TRBV13 to TRBJ2-1; 11 nucleotides align to TRBD2. In germline, CDR1 is PRHDT, CDR2 FYEKMQ (reference sequence). V shed 5 bases and J 4 bases; nucleotides not matched to a gene: 7. This CDR3 region has 16 residues.

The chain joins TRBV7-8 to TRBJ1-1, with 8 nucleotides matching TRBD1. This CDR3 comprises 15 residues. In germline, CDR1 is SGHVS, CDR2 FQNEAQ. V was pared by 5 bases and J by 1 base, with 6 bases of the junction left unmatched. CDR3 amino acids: CASSRAGTGNTEAFF. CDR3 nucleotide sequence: TGTGCCAGCAGCCGAGCCGGGACAGGGAACACTGAAGCTTTCTTT.

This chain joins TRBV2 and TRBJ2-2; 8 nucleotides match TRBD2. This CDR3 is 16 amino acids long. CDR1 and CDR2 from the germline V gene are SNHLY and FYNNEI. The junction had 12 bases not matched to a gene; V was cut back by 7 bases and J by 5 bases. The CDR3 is CASIWIAGKGTGELFF. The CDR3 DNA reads TGTGCCAGCATCTGGATAGCGGGAAAAGGGACCGGGGAGCTGTTTTTT.

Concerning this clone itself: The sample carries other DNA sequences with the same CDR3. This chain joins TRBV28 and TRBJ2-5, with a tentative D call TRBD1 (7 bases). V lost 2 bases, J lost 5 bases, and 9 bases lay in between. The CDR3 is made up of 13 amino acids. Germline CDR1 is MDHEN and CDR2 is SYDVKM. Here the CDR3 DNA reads TGTGCCAGCAGTTTAGCAGGGGGGGAGACCCAGTACTTC. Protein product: CASSLAGGETQYF.

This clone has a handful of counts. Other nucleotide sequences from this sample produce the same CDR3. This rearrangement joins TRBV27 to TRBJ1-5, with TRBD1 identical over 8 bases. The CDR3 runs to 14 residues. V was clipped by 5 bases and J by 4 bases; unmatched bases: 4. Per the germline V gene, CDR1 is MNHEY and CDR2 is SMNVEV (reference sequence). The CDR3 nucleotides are TGTGCCAGCAGTCCAACAGGGGGGAATCAGCCCCAGCATTTT. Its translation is CASSPTGGNQPQHF.

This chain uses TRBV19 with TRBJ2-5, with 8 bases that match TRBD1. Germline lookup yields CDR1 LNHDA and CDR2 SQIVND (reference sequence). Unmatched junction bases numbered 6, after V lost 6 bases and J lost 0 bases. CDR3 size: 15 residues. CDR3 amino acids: CASRSGTGNQETQYF. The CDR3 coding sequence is TGTGCCAGTAGATCCGGGACAGGAAACCAAGAGACCCAGTACTTC. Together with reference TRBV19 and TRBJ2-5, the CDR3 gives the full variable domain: DGGITQSPKYLFRKEGQNVTLSCEQNLNHDAMYWYRQDPGQGLRLIYYSQIVNDFQKGDIAEGYSVSREKKESFPLTVTSAQKNPTAFYLCASRSGTGNQETQYFGPGTRLLVL.

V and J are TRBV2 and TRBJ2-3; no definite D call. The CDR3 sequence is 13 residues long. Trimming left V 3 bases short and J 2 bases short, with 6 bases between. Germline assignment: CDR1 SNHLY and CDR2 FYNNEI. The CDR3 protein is CASSDDATDTQYF. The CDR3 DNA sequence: TGTGCCAGCAGTGACGATGCCACAGATACGCAGTATTTT. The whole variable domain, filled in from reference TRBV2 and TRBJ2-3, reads EPEVTQTPSHQVTQMGQEVILRCVPISNHLYFYWYRQILGQKVEFLVSFYNNEISEKSEIFDDQFSVERPDGSNFTLKIRSTKLEDSAMYFCASSDDATDTQYFGPGTRLTVL.

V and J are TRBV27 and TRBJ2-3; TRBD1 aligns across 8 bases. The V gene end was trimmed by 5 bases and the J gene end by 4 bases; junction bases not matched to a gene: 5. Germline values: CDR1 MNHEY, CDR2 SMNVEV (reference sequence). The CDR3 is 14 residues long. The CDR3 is CASSLEQGADTQYF. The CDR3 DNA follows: TGTGCCAGCAGTCTAGAACAGGGGGCAGATACGCAGTATTTT.

DNA of the CDR3: TGTGCCAGCAGTGAAATGGGGAAGCGAGGCTATGGCTACACCTTC. This gives the protein CASSEMGKRGYGYTF. V is TRBV6-1 and J is TRBJ1-2; D is uncertain. CDR1 is MNHNS, CDR2 SASEGT, per germline. V lost 2 bases and J 4 bases, leaving 14 bases between the germline ends. This CDR3 comprises 15 residues.

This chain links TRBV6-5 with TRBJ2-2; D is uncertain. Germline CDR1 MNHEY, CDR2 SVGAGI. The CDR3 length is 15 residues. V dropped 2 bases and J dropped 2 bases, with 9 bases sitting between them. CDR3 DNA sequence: TGTGCCAGCAGTTACGGAACGACAAACACCGGGGAGCTGTTTTTT. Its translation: CASSYGTTNTGELFF.

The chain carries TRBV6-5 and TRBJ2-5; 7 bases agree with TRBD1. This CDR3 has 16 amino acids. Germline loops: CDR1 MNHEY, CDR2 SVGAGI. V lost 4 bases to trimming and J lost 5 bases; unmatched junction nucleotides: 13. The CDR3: CASSSSLGGWRETQYF. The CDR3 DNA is TGTGCCAGCAGTTCATCCCTAGGGGGCTGGAGGGAGACCCAGTACTTC.

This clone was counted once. The CDR3 region is CASRSTGPYGYTF. The DNA of the CDR3 is TGTGCCAGCAGATCGACAGGGCCTTATGGCTACACCTTC. The rearrangement uses TRBV6-5 and TRBJ1-2, with TRBD1 matching 7 bases. The CDR3 covers 13 residues. Germline-derived CDR1 and CDR2 are MNHEY and SVGAGI. Trimming at V came to 6 bases and at J to 5 bases, leaving 6 bases not matched to a gene.

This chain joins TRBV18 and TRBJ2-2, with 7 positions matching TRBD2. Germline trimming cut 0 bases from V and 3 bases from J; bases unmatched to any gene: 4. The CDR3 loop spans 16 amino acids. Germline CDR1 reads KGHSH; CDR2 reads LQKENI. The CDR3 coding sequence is TGTGCCAGCTCACCACCGACTAGCCGAGACACCGGGGAGCTGTTTTTT. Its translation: CASSPPTSRDTGELFF.

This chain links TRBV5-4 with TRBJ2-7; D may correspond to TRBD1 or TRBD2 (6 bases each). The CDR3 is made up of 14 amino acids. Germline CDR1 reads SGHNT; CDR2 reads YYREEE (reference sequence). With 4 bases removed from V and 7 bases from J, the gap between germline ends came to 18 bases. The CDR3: CASSEIGGAEEQYF. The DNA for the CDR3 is TGTGCCAGCAGCGAGATCGGGGGCGCGGAAGAGCAGTACTTC.

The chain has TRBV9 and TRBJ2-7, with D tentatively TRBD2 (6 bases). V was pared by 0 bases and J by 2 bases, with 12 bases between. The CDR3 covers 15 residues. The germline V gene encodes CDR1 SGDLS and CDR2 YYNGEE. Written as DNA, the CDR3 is TGTGCCAGCAGCGTAGGCGATAGCGGTACCTACGAGCAGTACTTC. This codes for CASSVGDSGTYEQYF.

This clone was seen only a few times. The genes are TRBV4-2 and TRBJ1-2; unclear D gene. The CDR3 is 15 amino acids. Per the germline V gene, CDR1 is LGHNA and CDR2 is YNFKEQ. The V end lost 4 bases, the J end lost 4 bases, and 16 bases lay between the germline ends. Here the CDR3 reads CASSPANEGLYGYTF. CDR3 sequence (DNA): TGTGCCAGCAGCCCAGCAAATGAGGGCCTCTATGGCTACACCTTC.

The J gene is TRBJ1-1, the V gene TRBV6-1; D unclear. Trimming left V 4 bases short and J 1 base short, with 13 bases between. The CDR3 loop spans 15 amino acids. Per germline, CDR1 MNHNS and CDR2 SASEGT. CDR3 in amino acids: CASSAWEAANTEAFF. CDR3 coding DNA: TGTGCCAGCAGTGCGTGGGAGGCGGCGAACACTGAAGCTTTCTTT.

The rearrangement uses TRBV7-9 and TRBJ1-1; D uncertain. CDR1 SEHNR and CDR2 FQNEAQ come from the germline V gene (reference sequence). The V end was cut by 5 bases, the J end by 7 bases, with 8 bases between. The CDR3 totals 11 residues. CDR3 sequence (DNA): TGTGCCAGCAGCCCTCTGGATGAAGCTTTCTTT. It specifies CASSPLDEAFF.

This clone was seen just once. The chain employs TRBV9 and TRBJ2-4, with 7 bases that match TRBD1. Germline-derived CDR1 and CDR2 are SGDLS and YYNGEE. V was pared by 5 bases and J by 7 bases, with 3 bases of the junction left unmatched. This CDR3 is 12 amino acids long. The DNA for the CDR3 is TGTGCCAGCAGTAGGACAGGCAACATTCAGTACTTC. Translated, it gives CASSRTGNIQYF.

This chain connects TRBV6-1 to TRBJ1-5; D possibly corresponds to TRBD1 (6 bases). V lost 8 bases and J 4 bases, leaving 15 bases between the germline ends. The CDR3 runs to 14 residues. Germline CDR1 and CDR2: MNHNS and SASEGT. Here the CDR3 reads CASFKGQTNQPQHF. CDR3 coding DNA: TGTGCCAGCTTTAAAGGACAGACTAATCAGCCCCAGCATTTT.

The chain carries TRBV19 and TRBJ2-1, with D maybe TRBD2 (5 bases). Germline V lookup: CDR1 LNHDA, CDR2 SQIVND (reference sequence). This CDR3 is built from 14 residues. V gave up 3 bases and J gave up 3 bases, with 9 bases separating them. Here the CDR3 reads CASSMSGFYNEQFF. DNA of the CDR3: TGTGCCAGTAGTATGAGCGGATTCTACAATGAGCAGTTCTTC.

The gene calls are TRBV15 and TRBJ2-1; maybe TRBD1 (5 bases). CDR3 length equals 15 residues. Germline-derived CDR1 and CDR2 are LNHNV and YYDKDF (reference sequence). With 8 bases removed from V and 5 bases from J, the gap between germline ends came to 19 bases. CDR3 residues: CATRSVQGLDNEQFF. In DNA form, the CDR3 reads TGTGCCACCCGGAGTGTTCAGGGCTTGGACAATGAGCAGTTCTTC.

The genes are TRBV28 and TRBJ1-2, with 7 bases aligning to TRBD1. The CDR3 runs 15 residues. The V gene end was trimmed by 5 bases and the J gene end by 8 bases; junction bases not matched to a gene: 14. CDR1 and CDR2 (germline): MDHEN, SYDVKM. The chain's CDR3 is CASSPTRQGPGGYTF. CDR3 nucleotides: TGTGCCAGCAGTCCCACTCGACAGGGTCCAGGGGGCTACACCTTC.

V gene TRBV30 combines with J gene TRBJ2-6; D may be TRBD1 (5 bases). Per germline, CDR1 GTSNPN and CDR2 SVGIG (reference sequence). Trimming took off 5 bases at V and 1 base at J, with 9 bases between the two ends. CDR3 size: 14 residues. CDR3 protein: CAWSTGSGANVLTF. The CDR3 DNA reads TGTGCCTGGTCTACAGGTTCTGGGGCCAACGTCCTGACTTTC.